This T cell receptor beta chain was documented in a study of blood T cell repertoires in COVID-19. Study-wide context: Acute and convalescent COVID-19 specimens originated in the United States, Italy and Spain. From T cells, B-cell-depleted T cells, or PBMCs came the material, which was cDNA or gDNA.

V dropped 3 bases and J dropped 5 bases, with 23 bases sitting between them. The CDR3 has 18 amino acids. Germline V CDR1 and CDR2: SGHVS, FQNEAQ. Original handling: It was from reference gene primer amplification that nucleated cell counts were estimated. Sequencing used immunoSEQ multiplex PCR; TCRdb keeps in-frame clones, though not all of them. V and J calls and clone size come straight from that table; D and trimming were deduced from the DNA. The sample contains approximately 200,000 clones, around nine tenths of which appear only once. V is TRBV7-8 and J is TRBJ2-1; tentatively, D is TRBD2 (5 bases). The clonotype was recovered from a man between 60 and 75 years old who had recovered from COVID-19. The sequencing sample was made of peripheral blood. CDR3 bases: TGTGCCAGCAGCTTTCCTCGTGGTAGCGCCCTTAAAAACAATGAGCAGTTCTTC. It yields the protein CASSFPRGSALKNNEQFF.